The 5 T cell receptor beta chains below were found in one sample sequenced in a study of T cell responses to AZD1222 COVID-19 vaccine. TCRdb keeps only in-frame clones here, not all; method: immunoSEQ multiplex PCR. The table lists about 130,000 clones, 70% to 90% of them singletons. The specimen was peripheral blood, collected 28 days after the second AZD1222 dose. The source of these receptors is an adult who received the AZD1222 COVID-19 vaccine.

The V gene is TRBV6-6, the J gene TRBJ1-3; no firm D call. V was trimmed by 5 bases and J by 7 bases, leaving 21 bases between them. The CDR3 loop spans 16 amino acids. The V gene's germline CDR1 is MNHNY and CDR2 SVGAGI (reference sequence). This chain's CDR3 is CASSARDLKVGNTIYF. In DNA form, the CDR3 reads TGTGCCAGCAGTGCGCGCGATCTTAAAGTCGGCAACACCATATATTTT.

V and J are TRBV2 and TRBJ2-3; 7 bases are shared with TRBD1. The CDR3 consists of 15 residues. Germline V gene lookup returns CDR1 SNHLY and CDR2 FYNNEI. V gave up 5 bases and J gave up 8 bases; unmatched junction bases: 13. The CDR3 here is CASSLGQVLRGTQYF. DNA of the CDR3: TGTGCCAGCAGTCTCGGACAGGTTCTTCGGGGTACGCAGTATTTT.

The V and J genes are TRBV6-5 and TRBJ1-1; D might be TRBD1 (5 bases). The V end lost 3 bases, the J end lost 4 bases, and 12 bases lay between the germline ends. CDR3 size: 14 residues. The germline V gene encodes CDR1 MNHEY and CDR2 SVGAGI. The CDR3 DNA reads TGTGCCAGCAGTTATAATAAGGGGAGCACTGAAGCTTTCTTT. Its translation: CASSYNKGSTEAFF.

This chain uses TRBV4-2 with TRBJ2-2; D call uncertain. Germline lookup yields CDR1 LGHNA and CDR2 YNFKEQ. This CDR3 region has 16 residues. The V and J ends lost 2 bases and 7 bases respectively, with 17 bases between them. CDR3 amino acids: CASSQSGPFSFGELFF. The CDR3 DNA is TGTGCCAGCAGCCAATCCGGGCCCTTCTCCTTCGGGGAGCTGTTTTTT.

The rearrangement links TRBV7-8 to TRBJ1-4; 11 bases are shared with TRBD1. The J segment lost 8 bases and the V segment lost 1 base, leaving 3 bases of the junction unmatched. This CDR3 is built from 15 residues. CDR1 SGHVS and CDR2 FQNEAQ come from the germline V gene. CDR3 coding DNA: TGTGCCAGCAGCTTAGTGGGGACAGGGGGAGAAAAACTGTTTTTT. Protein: CASSLVGTGGEKLFF.